A single sample gave rise to the 19 T cell receptor beta chains below, sequenced in a study of blood T cell repertoires in COVID-19. TCRdb's copy holds only in-frame clones and misses some; the assay was immunoSEQ multiplex PCR. The repertoire has around 380,000 clones, 70% to 85% of them found once; the top ten carry roughly 1.2%. Source material: peripheral blood. These receptors were obtained from a human donor with acute or convalescent COVID-19. The donor label of this sample is uncertain.

V is TRBV5-1 and J is TRBJ2-3, with 8 bases fitting TRBD1. V shed 0 bases and J 3 bases; nucleotides not matched to a gene: 6. CDR3 length equals 16 residues. CDR1 is SGHRS, CDR2 YFSETQ, per germline. The CDR3 spells CASSLGDRQGTDTQYF. The CDR3 coding sequence is TGCGCCAGCAGCTTGGGGGACAGACAGGGGACAGATACGCAGTATTTT.

V usage is TRBV5-6 and J usage is TRBJ2-5; D might be TRBD2 (6 bases). The germline CDR1 and CDR2 sequences are SGHDT and YYEEEE. The CDR3 runs to 13 residues. V was pared by 2 bases and J by 6 bases, with 11 bases between. The DNA of the CDR3 is TGTGCCAGCAGCTTATCGGGGGTACAGACCCAGTACTTC. Its translation is CASSLSGVQTQYF.

The chain combines TRBV27 with TRBJ1-2, with a weak D call TRBD1 (6 bases). Germline CDR1 is MNHEY and CDR2 is SMNVEV (reference sequence). The length of the CDR3 is 14 residues. V lost 3 bases, J lost 7 bases, and 15 bases lay in between. The CDR3: CASSFSRGIGGYTF. DNA of the CDR3: TGTGCCAGCAGTTTCTCCAGGGGAATCGGTGGCTACACCTTC.

The rearrangement uses TRBV27 and TRBJ2-5; maybe TRBD1 (5 bases). Germline V CDR1 and CDR2: MNHEY, SMNVEV (reference sequence). This CDR3 has 12 amino acids. In DNA form, the CDR3 reads TGTGCGGTGGGGCAAACCCAAGAGACCCAGTACTTC. Translated: CAVGQTQETQYF.

V usage is TRBV18 and J usage is TRBJ2-2, with 8 bases matching TRBD1. Losses at the gene ends were 4 bases for V and 4 bases for J; bases not matched to a gene: 5. Germline values: CDR1 KGHSH, CDR2 LQKENI. The CDR3 runs to 15 residues. The CDR3 loop is CASSLTGVPTGELFF. The CDR3 DNA reads TGTGCCAGCTCACTGACAGGGGTTCCCACCGGGGAGCTGTTTTTT.

This rearrangement joins TRBV2 to TRBJ1-2; tentatively, D is TRBD1 (5 bases). The CDR3 is 14 amino acids. V was pared by 4 bases and J by 8 bases, with 17 bases between. CDR1 SNHLY and CDR2 FYNNEI come from the germline V gene. The CDR3 region has the DNA TGTGCCAGCAGTGGGGGGACGGCGGGGCACGGCTACACCTTC. It specifies CASSGGTAGHGYTF.

This clone showed up just a few times. V is TRBV2 and J is TRBJ1-2, with a tentative D call TRBD1 (5 bases). Trimming left V 0 bases short and J 0 bases short, with 11 bases between. Germline-derived CDR1 and CDR2 are SNHLY and FYNNEI. This CDR3 contains 16 residues. The CDR3 DNA sequence: TGTGCCAGCAGTGAAGCGGGACTCGTAGCTAACTATGGCTACACCTTC. This gives the protein CASSEAGLVANYGYTF.

The rearrangement links TRBV7-9 to TRBJ1-3; perhaps TRBD1 as D (6 bases). The germline CDR1 and CDR2 sequences are SEHNR and FQNEAQ (reference sequence). With 8 bases removed from V and 0 bases from J, the gap between germline ends came to 14 bases. The CDR3 extends over 15 amino acids. The CDR3 spells CASHRDVFSGNTIYF. The CDR3 DNA follows: TGTGCCAGCCACAGGGACGTTTTCTCTGGAAACACCATATATTTT.

The chain is built from TRBV6-5 and TRBJ2-3; the D gene is possibly TRBD2 (6 bases). V was cut by 6 bases and J by 0 bases, with 13 bases left in between. Germline loops: CDR1 MNHEY, CDR2 SVGAGI. The CDR3 runs 15 residues. The CDR3 region has the DNA TGTGCCAGCAGCCCACTTGGACTAAGCACAGATACGCAGTATTTT. It specifies CASSPLGLSTDTQYF.

The V call is TRBV7-8, the J call TRBJ1-4; TRBD1 agrees at 7 bases. V trimming: 3 bases; J trimming: 7 bases; junction bases outside the gene matches: 5. Looked up from germline, CDR1 is SGHVS and CDR2 is FQNEAQ. The CDR3 sequence is 14 residues long. The CDR3 nucleotides read TGTGCCAGCAGCTTCCGGGACAGTGGTGAAAAACTGTTTTTT. Protein: CASSFRDSGEKLFF.

The V call is TRBV7-8, the J call TRBJ2-7; D is undetermined. Trimming pared 1 base from V and 0 bases from J, leaving 10 bases between. Per germline, CDR1 SGHVS and CDR2 FQNEAQ. This CDR3 spans 15 amino acids. The CDR3 spells CASSLELVSSYEQYF. The CDR3, as DNA: TGTGCCAGCAGCTTAGAACTGGTGAGCTCCTACGAGCAGTACTTC.

Note on this clone: This specimen includes other DNA sequences encoding the same CDR3. This chain joins TRBV27 and TRBJ2-7; 9 bases line up with TRBD1. CDR3 length: 13 residues. Germline V lookup: CDR1 MNHEY, CDR2 SMNVEV (reference sequence). Trimming took 8 bases from V and 2 from J; bases not matched to a gene: 4. In DNA, the CDR3 is TGTGCCAGCTCGGACAGGGGAGCCTACGAGCAGTACTTC. Protein: CASSDRGAYEQYF.

V usage is TRBV15 and J usage is TRBJ2-2, with D possibly matching TRBD1 (6 bases). The germline V gene encodes CDR1 LNHNV and CDR2 YYDKDF (reference sequence). This CDR3 region has 16 residues. Trimming removed 2 bases at V and 4 bases at J, with 14 bases between. CDR3 in amino acids: CATSRRRSGVTGELFF. As DNA, the CDR3 is TGTGCCACCAGCAGACGCCGGTCAGGGGTCACCGGGGAGCTGTTTTTT.

This clone was detected only once. Other DNA variants within this sample encode the same CDR3. The rearrangement joins TRBV7-2 to TRBJ1-6, with a tentative D call TRBD1 (5 bases). The CDR3 totals 14 residues. V was clipped by 5 bases and J by 8 bases, with 13 bases between them. CDR1 and CDR2 (germline): SGHTA, FQGNSA. CDR3 nucleotide sequence: TGTGCCAGCAGCCTTGGGGGGTTTGATTCACCCCTCCACTTT. Amino acid sequence: CASSLGGFDSPLHF.

This clone was detected only a few times. V usage is TRBV7-6 and J usage is TRBJ2-1; D is perhaps TRBD2 (6 bases). CDR3 length: 15 amino acids. Germline CDR1 is SGHVS and CDR2 is FNYEAQ. The V and J ends lost 4 bases and 10 bases respectively, with 20 bases between them. CDR3 amino acids: CASSSSGTLNREQFF. CDR3 bases: TGTGCCAGCAGCTCATCAGGGACTCTAAACAGGGAGCAGTTCTTC.

This clone came up once. This chain uses TRBV18 with TRBJ2-5, with D possibly matching TRBD2 (6 bases). This CDR3 is built from 13 residues. Germline CDR1 and CDR2: KGHSH and LQKENI. Trimming took off 8 bases at V and 5 bases at J, with 15 bases between the two ends. This CDR3 reads CASATGVGETQYF. CDR3 DNA sequence: TGTGCCAGCGCAACGGGAGTTGGGGAGACCCAGTACTTC.

The chain has TRBV7-9 and TRBJ1-2, with D unclear. The V and J ends lost 1 base and 4 bases respectively, with 10 bases between them. Looked up from germline, CDR1 is SEHNR and CDR2 is FQNEAQ (reference sequence). This CDR3 is 14 amino acids long. For the CDR3, the DNA is TGTGCCAGCAGCTTAGATTTACAATCCTATGGCTACACCTTC. This sequence encodes CASSLDLQSYGYTF.

Here the CDR3 DNA reads TGTGCCAGCAGTTTATACGGGTTCCCAAACCAAGAGACCCAGTACTTC. It translates to CASSLYGFPNQETQYF. The rearrangement links TRBV27 to TRBJ2-5, with D unresolved. CDR1 is MNHEY and CDR2 is SMNVEV in the germline V gene (reference sequence). This CDR3 region has 16 residues. Trimming cost V 1 base and J 0 bases, with 12 bases left between them.

This chain links TRBV19 with TRBJ2-1, with 10 bases matching TRBD2. Germline values: CDR1 LNHDA, CDR2 SQIVND (reference sequence). V was pared by 1 base and J by 7 bases, with 7 bases of the junction left unmatched. CDR3 size: 16 residues. CDR3 amino acids: CASSIGERGGRNEQFF. In DNA, the CDR3 is TGTGCCAGTAGTATAGGGGAGCGGGGGGGCCGAAATGAGCAGTTCTTC.